The 22 T cell receptor beta chains below were found in one sample sequenced in a study of PD-L1 blockade in urothelial cancer. TCRdb's copy holds only in-frame clones and misses some; the assay was immunoSEQ multiplex PCR. This sample yields about 50,000 clones, of which about 88% are seen a single time; about 3.2% belongs to the top ten. Time point indicated: pretreatment peripheral blood. The specimen was PBMCs, collected around atezolizumab (anti-PD-L1) treatment. Source of these receptors: a man between 65 and 85 years old with urothelial cancer.

The chain's CDR3 is CASSLPGQDYGYTF. In DNA, the CDR3 is TGTGCCAGCAGCTTACCCGGACAGGACTATGGCTACACCTTC. The V and J genes are TRBV11-3 and TRBJ1-2; 7 nucleotides align to TRBD1. The V gene end was trimmed by 2 bases and the J gene end by 3 bases; junction bases not matched to a gene: 3. Germline-derived CDR1 and CDR2 are SGHNT and YENEEA. The length of the CDR3 is 14 residues.

The chain links TRBV4-3 to TRBJ2-7; the match to TRBD1 covers 10 bases. Per the germline V gene, CDR1 is LGHNA and CDR2 is YSLEER. The junction had 5 bases not matched to a gene; V was cut back by 1 base and J by 5 bases. This CDR3 contains 15 residues. In DNA form, the CDR3 reads TGCGCCAGCAGCCAAGGCCGGGACAGGGGAAACGAGCAGTACTTC. This codes for CASSQGRDRGNEQYF.

This sequence joins TRBV5-1 and TRBJ1-1; unclear D gene. This CDR3 has 14 amino acids. Germline CDR1 SGHRS, CDR2 YFSETQ. V was clipped by 1 base and J by 4 bases, with 11 bases between them. DNA of the CDR3: TGCGCCAGCAGCTTGACTCGGGGATCCACTGAAGCTTTCTTT. This codes for CASSLTRGSTEAFF.

The chain combines TRBV25-1 with TRBJ2-5; 8 nucleotides align to TRBD2. The CDR3 is made up of 16 amino acids. The V segment lost 3 bases and the J segment 3 bases; nucleotides outside the gene matches: 9. The V gene's germline CDR1 is MGHDK and CDR2 SYGVNS. The CDR3 DNA reads as TGTGCCAGCAGTGATTATCGGCGGGGGGTAGAAGAGACCCAGTACTTC. Encoded protein: CASSDYRRGVEETQYF.

The chain combines TRBV27 with TRBJ2-3; D is unresolved. Germline CDR1 and CDR2: MNHEY and SMNVEV (reference sequence). This CDR3 is built from 12 residues. V lost 8 bases and J 7 bases, leaving 13 bases between the germline ends. This CDR3 is CASRSPANTQYF. The CDR3 region has the DNA TGTGCCAGCCGCTCCCCAGCGAATACGCAGTATTTT.

V usage is TRBV19 and J usage is TRBJ1-2, with a tentative D call TRBD1 (6 bases). Germline CDR1 is LNHDA and CDR2 is SQIVND (reference sequence). The ends were cut back, 9 bases at V and 4 bases at J, with 12 bases in the middle. The CDR3 is 12 residues long. The CDR3 loop reads CASEGQSYGYTF. The CDR3 nucleotides are TGTGCCAGCGAAGGACAGAGCTATGGCTACACCTTC.

The chain carries TRBV9 and TRBJ2-7; 7 positions match TRBD1. Per germline, CDR1 SGDLS and CDR2 YYNGEE. J gave up 3 bases and V 3 bases, and 6 bases lay outside the gene matches. CDR3 length equals 14 residues. The CDR3 sequence: CASSAGQDNYEQYF. The CDR3, as DNA: TGTGCCAGCAGCGCCGGACAGGACAACTACGAGCAGTACTTC.

The chain joins TRBV7-9 to TRBJ1-5; the D gene is possibly TRBD1 (6 bases). This CDR3 is 14 amino acids long. The V end was cut by 4 bases, the J end by 3 bases, with 10 bases between. Germline V gives CDR1 SEHNR, CDR2 FQNEAQ (reference sequence). CDR3 residues: CASSSGQNNQPQHF. CDR3 nucleotides: TGTGCCAGCAGCTCCGGACAGAACAATCAGCCCCAGCATTTT.

This sequence joins TRBV9 and TRBJ2-7; 9 bases are shared with TRBD2. The CDR3 has 15 residues. V was clipped by 0 bases and J by 6 bases; unmatched bases: 7. Germline CDR1 reads SGDLS; CDR2 reads YYNGEE. The CDR3 is CASSVGGGRASEQYF. The CDR3 region has the DNA TGTGCCAGCAGCGTAGGGGGCGGGAGGGCCAGCGAGCAGTACTTC.

This rearrangement joins TRBV6-6 to TRBJ1-1; the D is unclear. The germline gives CDR1 MNHNY, CDR2 SVGAGI (reference sequence). With 0 bases removed from V and 3 bases from J, the gap between germline ends came to 5 bases. This CDR3 spans 13 amino acids. CDR3 nucleotides: TGTGCCAGCAGTTACTCCAGTGACACTGAAGCTTTCTTT. Encoded protein: CASSYSSDTEAFF.

This CDR3 reads CASKGLAGGSVDTQYF. In DNA, the CDR3 is TGCGCCAGCAAAGGACTAGCGGGTGGGTCCGTCGATACGCAGTATTTT. The chain links TRBV5-1 to TRBJ2-3; TRBD2 matches at 11 bases. CDR3 length: 16 residues. The germline CDR1 and CDR2 sequences are SGHRS and YFSETQ. The V gene end was trimmed by 6 bases and the J gene end by 6 bases; junction bases not matched to a gene: 12.

Many counts were recorded for this clone. The chain carries TRBV28 and TRBJ1-5; 11 bases agree with TRBD1. V lost 5 bases, J lost 2 bases, and 11 bases stayed unmatched. The CDR3 sequence is 18 residues long. CDR1 MDHEN and CDR2 SYDVKM come from the germline V gene. The CDR3 loop is CASSRGQGAGYRNQPQHF. The DNA of the CDR3 is TGTGCCAGCAGTCGAGGACAGGGGGCCGGTTATCGCAATCAGCCCCAGCATTTT.

V gene TRBV1 combines with J gene TRBJ2-1; the tabulated D call, TRBD2, remains unverified against the DNA. TRBV1 is designated a pseudogene. This CDR3 is 14 amino acids long. DNA for the CDR3: TGCACCAGCGCCCTAGGAGGTCCAAGCAATGAGCAGTTCTTC. This sequence encodes CTSALGGPSNEQFF.

This sequence joins TRBV6-1 and TRBJ1-1, with 9 bases identical to TRBD1. The CDR3 loop spans 13 amino acids. Germline trimming cut 10 bases from V and 4 bases from J; bases unmatched to any gene: 7. The germline gives CDR1 MNHNS, CDR2 SASEGT. CDR3 sequence: CATITDRGTEAFF. CDR3 DNA sequence: TGTGCCACCATCACGGACAGGGGCACTGAAGCTTTCTTT.

The chain links TRBV30 to TRBJ2-1; 12 positions match TRBD2. Germline trimming cut 6 bases from V and 4 bases from J; bases unmatched to any gene: 7. Germline values: CDR1 GTSNPN, CDR2 SVGIG (reference sequence). This CDR3 is 15 amino acids long. Written as DNA, the CDR3 is TGTGCCTGCATTACTAGCGGGGGGATTTACAATGAGCAGTTCTTC. Translating it yields CACITSGGIYNEQFF. Drawing the rest from reference TRBV30 and TRBJ2-1, the complete variable domain is SQTIHQWPATLVQPVGSPLSLECTVEGTSNPNLYWYRQAAGRGLQLLFYSVGIGQISSEVPQNLSASRPQDRQFILSSKKLLLSDSGFYLCACITSGGIYNEQFFGPGTRLTVL.

The J gene is TRBJ1-2, the V gene TRBV6-5; D call uncertain. Trimming removed 6 bases at V and 8 bases at J, with 16 bases between. This CDR3 has 13 amino acids. Germline assignment: CDR1 MNHEY and CDR2 SVGAGI. The DNA of the CDR3 is TGTGCCAGCAGCCCCGACAATATCTCCGGCTACACCTTC. Translated: CASSPDNISGYTF.

The chain employs TRBV10-3 and TRBJ1-5; a weak D match, TRBD1 (6 bases). Germline CDR1 is ENHRY and CDR2 is SYGVKD. The CDR3 spans 17 residues. Trimming stripped 2 bases from V and 4 bases from J, with 18 bases between. CDR3 sequence: CAISERAGGGLNQPQHF. CDR3 DNA sequence: TGTGCCATCAGTGAGAGGGCGGGGGGCGGTTTGAATCAGCCCCAGCATTTT.

The gene calls are TRBV27 and TRBJ1-2; D is undetermined. In germline, CDR1 is MNHEY, CDR2 SMNVEV (reference sequence). The CDR3 extends over 14 amino acids. V was trimmed by 0 bases and J by 2 bases, leaving 7 bases between them. The chain's CDR3 is CASSLSGGNYGYTF. In DNA form, the CDR3 reads TGTGCCAGCAGTTTATCAGGCGGGAACTATGGCTACACCTTC.

The V call is TRBV5-1, the J call TRBJ2-1; TRBD2 matches at 9 bases. Germline-derived CDR1 and CDR2 are SGHRS and YFSETQ. V lost 4 bases to trimming and J lost 9 bases; unmatched junction nucleotides: 8. This CDR3 has 14 amino acids. CDR3 in DNA: TGCGCCAGCAGCCGCGGGGGGGCGGAGGGTGAGCAGTTCTTC. This codes for CASSRGGAEGEQFF.

This chain links TRBV30 with TRBJ1-5, with 8 bases lining up with TRBD1. This CDR3 comprises 14 residues. The J segment lost 5 bases and the V segment lost 5 bases, leaving 8 bases of the junction unmatched. CDR1 and CDR2 from the germline V gene are GTSNPN and SVGIG (reference sequence). In DNA form, the CDR3 reads TGTGCCTGGTCTCCCCCAGGGGGCCATCAGCCCCAGCATTTT. It yields the protein CAWSPPGGHQPQHF.

This rearrangement joins TRBV7-3 to TRBJ2-1, with 9 bases matching TRBD2. V was pared by 5 bases and J by 10 bases, with 15 bases of the junction left unmatched. The CDR3 length is 16 residues. CDR1 and CDR2 from the germline V gene are SGHTA and FQGTGA. CDR3 coding DNA: TGTGCCAGCAGCCCTAACCTACTAGCGGGTAGCGGGGAGCAGTTCTTC. The encoded protein is CASSPNLLAGSGEQFF. Full variable domain (outside the CDR3, taken from reference TRBV7-3 and TRBJ2-1): GAGVSQTPSNKVTEKGKYVELRCDPISGHTALYWYRQSLGQGPEFLIYFQGTGAADDSGLPNDRFFAVRPEGSVSTLKIQRTERGDSAVYLCASSPNLLAGSGEQFFGPGTRLTVL.

This clone has a count of ten or more. This chain links TRBV4-2 with TRBJ1-1; D is possibly TRBD1 (5 bases). Trimming shortened V by 4 bases and J by 5 bases, and 17 bases separated the two germline ends. Germline CDR1 and CDR2: LGHNA and YNFKEQ. This CDR3 contains 15 residues. CDR3 coding DNA: TGTGCCAGCAGCCTACCTTCGCGGGGGGGAACTGAAGCTTTCTTT. It yields the protein CASSLPSRGGTEAFF.